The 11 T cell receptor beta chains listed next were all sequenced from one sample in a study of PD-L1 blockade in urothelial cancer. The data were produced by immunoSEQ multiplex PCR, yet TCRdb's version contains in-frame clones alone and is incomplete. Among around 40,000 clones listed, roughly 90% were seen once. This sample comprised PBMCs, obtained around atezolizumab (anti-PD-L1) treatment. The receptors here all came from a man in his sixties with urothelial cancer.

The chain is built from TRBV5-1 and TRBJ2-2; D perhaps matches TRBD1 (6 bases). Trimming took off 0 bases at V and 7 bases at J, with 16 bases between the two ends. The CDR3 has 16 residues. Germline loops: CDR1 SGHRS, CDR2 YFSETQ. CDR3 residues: CASSLGQGNLDGELFF. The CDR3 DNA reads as TGCGCCAGCAGCTTGGGGCAGGGGAACCTGGACGGGGAGCTGTTTTTT.

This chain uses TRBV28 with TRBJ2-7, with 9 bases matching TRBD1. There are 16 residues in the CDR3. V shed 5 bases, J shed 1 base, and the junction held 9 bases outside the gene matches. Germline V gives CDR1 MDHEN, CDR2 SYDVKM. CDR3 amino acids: CASSTSTGGRSYEQYF. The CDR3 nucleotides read TGTGCCAGCAGTACATCGACAGGGGGACGGTCCTACGAGCAGTACTTC. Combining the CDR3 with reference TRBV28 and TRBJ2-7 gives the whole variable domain DVKVTQSSRYLVKRTGEKVFLECVQDMDHENMFWYRQDPGLGLRLIYFSYDVKMKEKGDIPEGYSVSREKKERFSLILESASTNQTSMYLCASSTSTGGRSYEQYFGPGTRLTVT.

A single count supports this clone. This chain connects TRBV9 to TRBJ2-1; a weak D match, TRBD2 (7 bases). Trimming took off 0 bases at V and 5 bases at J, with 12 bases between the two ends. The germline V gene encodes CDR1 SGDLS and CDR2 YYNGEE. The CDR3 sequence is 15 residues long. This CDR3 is CASSVGGGVNNEQFF. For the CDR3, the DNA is TGTGCCAGCAGCGTAGGAGGGGGGGTCAACAATGAGCAGTTCTTC.

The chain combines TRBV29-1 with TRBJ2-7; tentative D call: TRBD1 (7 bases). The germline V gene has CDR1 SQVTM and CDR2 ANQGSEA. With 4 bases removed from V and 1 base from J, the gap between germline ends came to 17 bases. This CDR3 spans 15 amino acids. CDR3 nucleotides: TGCAGCGTTGTGGGGGGCCTGGGACAGTCCTACGAGCAGTACTTC. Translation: CSVVGGLGQSYEQYF.

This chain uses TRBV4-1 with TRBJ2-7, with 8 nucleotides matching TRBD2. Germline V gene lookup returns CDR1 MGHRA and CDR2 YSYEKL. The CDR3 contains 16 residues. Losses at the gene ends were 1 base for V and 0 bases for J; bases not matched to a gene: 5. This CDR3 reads CASSQVHSGVSYEQYF. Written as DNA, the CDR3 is TGCGCCAGCAGCCAAGTGCATAGCGGGGTCTCCTACGAGCAGTACTTC.

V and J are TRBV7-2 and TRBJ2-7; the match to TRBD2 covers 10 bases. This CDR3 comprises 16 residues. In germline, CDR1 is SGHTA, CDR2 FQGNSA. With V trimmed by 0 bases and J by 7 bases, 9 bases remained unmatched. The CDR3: CASSLALASGGWEQYF. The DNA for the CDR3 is TGTGCCAGCAGCTTAGCCCTGGCTAGCGGGGGTTGGGAGCAGTACTTC.

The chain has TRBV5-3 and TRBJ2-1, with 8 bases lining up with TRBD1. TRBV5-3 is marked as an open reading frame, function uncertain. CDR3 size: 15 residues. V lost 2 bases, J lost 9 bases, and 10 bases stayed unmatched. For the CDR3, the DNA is TGTGCCAGAAGCTTATGGACAGGGCCGACGAGTGAGCAGTTCTTC. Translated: CARSLWTGPTSEQFF.

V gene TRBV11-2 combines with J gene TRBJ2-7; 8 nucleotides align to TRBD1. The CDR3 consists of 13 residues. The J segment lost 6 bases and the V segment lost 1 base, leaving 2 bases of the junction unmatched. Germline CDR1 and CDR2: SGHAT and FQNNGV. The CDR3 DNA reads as TGTGCCAGCAGCTTAGGGACAGGGCTCGAGCAGTACTTC. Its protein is CASSLGTGLEQYF. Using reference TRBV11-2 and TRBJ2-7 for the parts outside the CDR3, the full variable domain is EAGVAQSPRYKIIEKRQSVAFWCNPISGHATLYWYQQILGQGPKLLIQFQNNGVVDDSQLPKDRFSAERLKGVDSTLKIQPAKLEDSAVYLCASSLGTGLEQYFGPGTRLTVT.

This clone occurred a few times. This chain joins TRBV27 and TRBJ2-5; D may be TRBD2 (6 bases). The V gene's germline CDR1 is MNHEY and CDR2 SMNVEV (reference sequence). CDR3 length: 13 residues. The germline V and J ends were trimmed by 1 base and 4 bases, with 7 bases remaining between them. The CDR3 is CASSLWGGETQYF. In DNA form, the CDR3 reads TGTGCCAGCAGTTTATGGGGAGGAGAGACCCAGTACTTC.

The CDR3, as DNA: TGTGCCAGCAGCCCTTTGGGCGCGAACACCGGGGAGCTGTTTTTT. Its protein is CASSPLGANTGELFF. This chain joins TRBV28 and TRBJ2-2; unclear D gene. Trimming took 6 bases from V and 0 from J, leaving 11 bases between them. The CDR3 is made up of 15 amino acids. The germline CDR1 and CDR2 sequences are MDHEN and SYDVKM.

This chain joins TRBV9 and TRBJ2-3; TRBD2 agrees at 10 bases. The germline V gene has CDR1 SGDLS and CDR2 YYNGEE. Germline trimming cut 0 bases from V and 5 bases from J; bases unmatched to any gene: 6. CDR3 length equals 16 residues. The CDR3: CASSVGSGGAIDTQYF. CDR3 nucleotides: TGTGCCAGCAGCGTAGGCAGCGGGGGGGCCATAGATACGCAGTATTTT.